The 20 T cell receptor beta chains given below trace back to one sample, sequenced in a study of T cell changes during pregnancy in multiple sclerosis. Repertoires were generated with immunoSEQ multiplex PCR, while TCRdb's copy carries only in-frame clones and drops some. The sample has tens of thousands of clones; roughly 88% are singletons. The sequences come from peripheral blood, collected in the first trimester of pregnancy. All receptors come from a female donor with multiple sclerosis, enrolled in a pregnancy study.

This chain joins TRBV9 and TRBJ2-2; TRBD2 might be the D (6 bases). The length of the CDR3 is 16 residues. Germline V CDR1 and CDR2: SGDLS, YYNGEE. V was shortened by 0 bases and J by 6 bases, with 15 bases between the two germline ends. Written as DNA, the CDR3 is TGTGCCAGCAGCGTAGCGGTAGGGGAGGCGTCCGGGGAGCTGTTTTTT. Protein: CASSVAVGEASGELFF.

V usage is TRBV4-1 and J usage is TRBJ1-1; 9 bases match TRBD1. V lost 3 bases and J lost 1; bases outside the gene matches: 6. The CDR3 totals 16 residues. Germline V gives CDR1 MGHRA, CDR2 YSYEKL. The CDR3, as DNA: TGCGCCAGCAGCCAGCCACAGGGGGCCGGGAACACTGAAGCTTTCTTT. Protein sequence: CASSQPQGAGNTEAFF.

V gene TRBV6-5 combines with J gene TRBJ1-5, with a tentative D call TRBD1 (5 bases). Germline CDR1 reads MNHEY; CDR2 reads SVGAGI. The V end was cut by 0 bases, the J end by 5 bases, with 11 bases between. CDR3 length: 15 amino acids. The CDR3 DNA reads as TGTGCCAGCAGTTACTCGATGGGGGGACATCAGCCCCAGCATTTT. Its translation is CASSYSMGGHQPQHF.

This rearrangement joins TRBV20-1 to TRBJ1-1, with no clear D. V was shortened by 8 bases and J by 1 base, with 8 bases between the two germline ends. CDR1 and CDR2 from the germline V gene are DFQATT and SNEGSKA (reference sequence). This CDR3 contains 11 residues. The CDR3 nucleotides read TGCAGTCTTAGCGGGAACACTGAAGCTTTCTTT. Protein: CSLSGNTEAFF.

The rearrangement joins TRBV14 to TRBJ2-7; TRBD1 aligns across 9 bases. Germline CDR1 reads SGHDN; CDR2 reads FVKESK. The CDR3 contains 15 residues. The V gene end was trimmed by 4 bases and the J gene end by 4 bases; junction bases not matched to a gene: 8. The CDR3 protein is CASSPSGTGNYEQYF. In DNA, the CDR3 is TGTGCCAGCAGCCCATCCGGGACAGGGAATTACGAGCAGTACTTC. Full variable domain (remainder filled in from reference TRBV14 and TRBJ2-7): EAGVTQFPSHSVIEKGQTVTLRCDPISGHDNLYWYRRVMGKEIKFLLHFVKESKQDESGMPNNRFLAERTGGTYSTLKVQPAELEDSGVYFCASSPSGTGNYEQYFGPGTRLTVT.

J is TRBJ1-5 and V is TRBV16; TRBD1 aligns across 7 bases. The CDR3 loop spans 15 amino acids. Germline loops: CDR1 KGHSY, CDR2 FQNENV. The junction had 3 bases not matched to a gene; V was cut back by 4 bases and J by 0 bases. The CDR3: CASSLYRGSNQPQHF. CDR3 in DNA: TGTGCCAGCAGCCTTTACAGGGGTAGCAATCAGCCCCAGCATTTT.

The V gene is TRBV5-1, the J gene TRBJ2-5; 14 nucleotides agree with TRBD2. Germline trimming cut 9 bases from V and 4 bases from J; bases unmatched to any gene: 2. The CDR3 extends over 13 amino acids. CDR1 is SGHRS, CDR2 YFSETQ, per germline. The DNA for the CDR3 is TGCGCCACCGGACTAGCGGGAGGAGAGACCCAGTACTTC. It is translated as CATGLAGGETQYF.

V usage is TRBV7-3 and J usage is TRBJ2-2; 9 positions agree with TRBD2. The CDR3 length is 17 residues. The trim removed 6 bases at V and 2 bases at J, leaving 10 bases unmatched. CDR1 and CDR2 (germline): SGHTA, FQGTGA. CDR3 nucleotide sequence: TGTGCCAGCAGTCCGACTGGCGGGAGGGTCAACACCGGGGAGCTGTTTTTT. It is translated as CASSPTGGRVNTGELFF.

V usage is TRBV30 and J usage is TRBJ2-7; no definite D call. Germline V gene data show CDR1 as GTSNPN and CDR2 as SVGIG (reference sequence). Between the trimmed V and J ends, which lost 5 bases and 0 bases, there was a span of 17 bases. The CDR3 extends over 15 amino acids. The CDR3 loop is CAWEEPSLSSYEQYF. CDR3 coding DNA: TGTGCCTGGGAAGAACCTTCTTTGAGCTCCTACGAGCAGTACTTC.

This clone occurred a few times. The chain joins TRBV6-4 to TRBJ2-1, with D tentatively TRBD2 (5 bases). CDR1 is MRHNA, CDR2 SNTAGT, per germline. The CDR3 is made up of 13 amino acids. The V gene lost 5 bases and the J gene lost 2 bases, with 7 bases spanning the gap. DNA for the CDR3: TGTGCCAGCAGTAGCGGAGCCTACAATGAGCAGTTCTTC. This gives the protein CASSSGAYNEQFF.

In this sample, this clone turned up once. This chain connects TRBV4-1 to TRBJ2-1; 9 nucleotides agree with TRBD1. V lost 4 bases, J lost 4 bases, and 5 bases stayed unmatched. The CDR3 consists of 15 residues. CDR1 and CDR2 (germline): MGHRA, YSYEKL. The DNA of the CDR3 is TGCGCCAGCAGCCTACGACAGGGGGGTTACAATGAGCAGTTCTTC. This codes for CASSLRQGGYNEQFF.

The chain uses TRBV5-1 and TRBJ2-7; 9 bases fit TRBD2. CDR3 size: 15 residues. V gave up 5 bases and J gave up 4 bases; unmatched junction bases: 10. Germline CDR1 is SGHRS and CDR2 is YFSETQ. CDR3 amino acids: CASRPSTSGAYEQYF. The CDR3 DNA sequence: TGCGCCAGCAGGCCATCGACTAGCGGTGCTTACGAGCAGTACTTC.

Regarding this clone: The same CDR3 is also encoded by other DNA sequences in this sample. The chain links TRBV9 to TRBJ2-1, with 8 nucleotides matching TRBD2. Germline-derived CDR1 and CDR2 are SGDLS and YYNGEE. The CDR3 has 15 residues. The trim removed 3 bases at V and 0 bases at J, leaving 2 bases unmatched. This chain's CDR3 is CASSASGSSYNEQFF. In DNA, the CDR3 is TGTGCCAGCAGCGCCAGCGGGAGCTCCTACAATGAGCAGTTCTTC.

The CDR3 DNA sequence: TGTGCCAGCAGTGACGTACCGCGGCAGGGGGTAAACAATGAGCAGTTCTTC. Translation: CASSDVPRQGVNNEQFF. The chain couples TRBV6-4 to TRBJ2-1; TRBD1 matches at 7 bases. The CDR3 is 17 amino acids. The V gene's germline CDR1 is MRHNA and CDR2 SNTAGT. With 2 bases clipped from V and 5 bases from J, the junction kept 12 bases outside the gene matches.

This rearrangement joins TRBV7-9 to TRBJ1-2; D not resolved. Germline-derived CDR1 and CDR2 are SEHNR and FQNEAQ (reference sequence). V was clipped by 2 bases and J by 3 bases, with 10 bases between them. This CDR3 has 14 residues. The CDR3 bases are TGTGCCAGCAGCTTATTTGCGCGGGACTATGGCTACACCTTC. It is translated as CASSLFARDYGYTF.

The V call is TRBV4-1, the J call TRBJ2-1; D remains unclear. The V end was cut by 1 base, the J end by 7 bases, with 14 bases between. The CDR3 sequence is 15 residues long. Looked up from germline, CDR1 is MGHRA and CDR2 is YSYEKL. CDR3 nucleotide sequence: TGCGCCAGCAGCCAAGGAAGTCTAGGTGGGAATGAGCAGTTCTTC. Residues: CASSQGSLGGNEQFF.

This clone occurred once. This rearrangement joins TRBV18 to TRBJ2-2; no firm D call. The germline V and J ends were trimmed by 4 bases and 1 base, with 4 bases remaining between them. CDR3 length: 13 residues. The germline CDR1 and CDR2 sequences are KGHSH and LQKENI. The DNA of the CDR3 is TGTGCCAGCTCACTAGAGAACACCGGGGAGCTGTTTTTT. It translates to CASSLENTGELFF.

This clone showed up just once. The V and J genes are TRBV7-9 and TRBJ2-1; 10 nucleotides line up with TRBD2. Trimming at V came to 7 bases and at J to 2 bases, leaving 5 bases not matched to a gene. This CDR3 comprises 15 residues. The germline gives CDR1 SEHNR, CDR2 FQNEAQ (reference sequence). The CDR3 nucleotides read TGTGCCAGCACCCTAGCGGGGGAGGCCTACAATGAGCAGTTCTTC. This codes for CASTLAGEAYNEQFF.

The V and J genes are TRBV5-1 and TRBJ2-5, with a tentative D call TRBD1 (6 bases). Trimming removed 4 bases at V and 0 bases at J, with 16 bases between. Germline CDR1 SGHRS, CDR2 YFSETQ. This CDR3 spans 16 amino acids. The CDR3 region is CASSTGQLTNQETQYF. CDR3 sequence (DNA): TGCGCCAGCAGCACCGGACAGCTTACCAACCAAGAGACCCAGTACTTC. The entire variable domain, with the rest obtained from reference TRBV5-1 and TRBJ2-5, is as follows: KAGVTQTPRYLIKTRGQQVTLSCSPISGHRSVSWYQQTPGQGLQFLFEYFSETQRNKGNFPGRFSGRQFSNSRSEMNVSTLELGDSALYLCASSTGQLTNQETQYFGPGTRLLVL.

The chain is built from TRBV6-6 and TRBJ2-7, with 8 positions matching TRBD2. CDR1 is MNHNY, CDR2 SVGAGI, per germline (reference sequence). The V segment lost 8 bases and the J segment 3 bases; nucleotides outside the gene matches: 6. This CDR3 has 13 amino acids. The CDR3 bases are TGTGCCAGCCGAAGCGGGAGTGTCTACGAGCAGTACTTC. Protein product: CASRSGSVYEQYF.